What follows is one T cell receptor beta chain and its context. The sample belongs to a study of blood T cell repertoires in COVID-19. Across the study: Spain, Italy and the United States supplied samples that represented acute and convalescent COVID-19. T cells, B-cell-depleted T cells, or PBMCs supplied cDNA or gDNA.

Authors' processing steps: Amplification from reference gene primers served as the basis for estimated nucleated cell counts. Using immunoSEQ multiplex PCR, the repertoire was profiled, and TCRdb retains in-frame clones only, with some absent. The D gene and trimming were derived from the DNA, and the V and J assignments and clone size from that table. The sample records 90,000 to 150,000 clones, 85% to 90% being singletons. Trimming cost V 0 bases and J 4 bases; bases outside gene matches: 3. Germline CDR1 and CDR2: SGHNT and YYREEE (reference sequence). CDR3 length: 15 residues. The sequence came from a man between 60 and 75 years old with acute or convalescent COVID-19. The V call is TRBV5-4, the J call TRBJ2-2, with TRBD2 matching 7 bases. The sample was peripheral blood. The CDR3 here is CASSLVPSGTGELFF. The DNA of the CDR3 is TGTGCCAGCAGCTTGGTTCCTAGCGGCACCGGGGAGCTGTTTTTT.